The 26 T cell receptor beta chains below all came from one sample that was sequenced in a study of long-term antiretroviral therapy in people with HIV. Survey-level resolution applied to immunoSEQ assay v3.0. This table comes from immunoSEQ multiplex PCR, and its TCRdb copy is limited to in-frame clones, with some not included. The data show about 7,100 clones, with approximately 79% seen just once and less than 25% held by the top ten. The source was unsorted PBMCs, collected 1.1 years after starting antiretroviral therapy. The origin of the receptors is a man aged 35 to 55 with HIV.

This clone was picked up a small number of times. The chain recombines TRBV19 with TRBJ1-1; 8 bases align to TRBD1. With V trimmed by 8 bases and J by 0 bases, 2 bases remained unmatched. Germline CDR1 and CDR2: LNHDA and SQIVND (reference sequence). The CDR3 consists of 13 residues. Here the CDR3 reads CASEDRVNTEAFF. The CDR3 DNA is TGTGCCAGTGAGGACAGGGTGAACACTGAAGCTTTCTTT.

The rearrangement joins TRBV2 to TRBJ2-7, with D perhaps TRBD1 or TRBD2 (5 bases each). The germline gives CDR1 SNHLY, CDR2 FYNNEI. This CDR3 has 15 residues. V lost 3 bases and J 4 bases, leaving 16 bases between the germline ends. As DNA, the CDR3 is TGTGCCAGCAGTGACGTGGGGGTAATGGAGTACGAGCAGTACTTC. Translating it yields CASSDVGVMEYEQYF.

The chain couples TRBV30 to TRBJ1-5, with D hard to call. CDR3 length: 13 residues. Germline values: CDR1 GTSNPN, CDR2 SVGIG (reference sequence). Trimming stripped 1 base from V and 1 base from J, with 5 bases between. This CDR3 reads CAWSGGSNQPQHF. Written as DNA, the CDR3 is TGTGCCTGGAGTGGCGGGAGCAATCAGCCCCAGCATTTT.

The chain carries TRBV2 and TRBJ2-5; 11 bases align to TRBD2. The CDR3 is made up of 19 amino acids. CDR1 SNHLY and CDR2 FYNNEI come from the germline V gene. Trimming at V came to 2 bases and at J to 4 bases, leaving 15 bases not matched to a gene. The chain's CDR3 is CASSEPYPGTSGKRETQYF. CDR3 bases: TGTGCCAGCAGTGAACCTTACCCTGGGACTAGCGGAAAGAGAGAGACCCAGTACTTC. Supplemented by reference TRBV2 and TRBJ2-5, the full variable domain reads EPEVTQTPSHQVTQMGQEVILRCVPISNHLYFYWYRQILGQKVEFLVSFYNNEISEKSEIFDDQFSVERPDGSNFTLKIRSTKLEDSAMYFCASSEPYPGTSGKRETQYFGPGTRLLVL.

The chain employs TRBV11-2 and TRBJ2-2, with 12 bases matching TRBD2. Germline-derived CDR1 and CDR2 are SGHAT and FQNNGV. This CDR3 is built from 15 residues. The junction had 4 bases not matched to a gene; V was cut back by 6 bases and J by 5 bases. The CDR3 region is CASRLAGGQTGELFF. The CDR3 DNA reads as TGTGCCAGCAGGCTAGCGGGGGGGCAAACCGGGGAGCTGTTTTTT.

This clone came up a few times. The CDR3 reads CASSYTHNSPLHF. DNA of the CDR3: TGTGCCAGCAGTTACACCCATAATTCACCCCTCCACTTT. The rearrangement uses TRBV6-5 and TRBJ1-6, with unresolved D. The V gene lost 2 bases and the J gene lost 5 bases, with 4 bases spanning the gap. CDR3 length: 13 amino acids. Looked up from germline, CDR1 is MNHEY and CDR2 is SVGAGI.

This clone was detected only once. The rearrangement joins TRBV29-1 to TRBJ2-1; 9 positions match TRBD1. V gave up 5 bases and J gave up 6 bases; unmatched junction bases: 11. Germline V gives CDR1 SQVTM, CDR2 ANQGSEA. This CDR3 spans 15 amino acids. CDR3 loop: CSVHQTGGISNEQFF. CDR3 DNA sequence: TGCAGCGTTCACCAGACAGGGGGGATCTCCAATGAGCAGTTCTTC.

The rearrangement links TRBV6-5 to TRBJ1-1; D is unresolved. The CDR3 spans 14 residues. CDR1 MNHEY and CDR2 SVGAGI come from the germline V gene. Trimming cost V 1 base and J 1 base, with 7 bases left between them. The CDR3 reads CASSYFGENTEAFF. CDR3 in DNA: TGTGCCAGCAGTTACTTCGGGGAGAACACTGAAGCTTTCTTT.

The V call is TRBV25-1, the J call TRBJ1-1, with TRBD1 as a possible D gene (6 bases). The length of the CDR3 is 13 residues. In germline, CDR1 is MGHDK, CDR2 SYGVNS. V was cut by 8 bases and J by 11 bases, with 21 bases left in between. The CDR3 sequence is CASLGANRAAAFF. The CDR3 DNA reads TGTGCCAGCTTGGGGGCTAACCGGGCCGCGGCTTTCTTT.

This chain links TRBV27 with TRBJ1-1; D unclear. CDR3 length: 15 amino acids. The V gene's germline CDR1 is MNHEY and CDR2 SMNVEV (reference sequence). The ends were cut back, 0 bases at V and 1 base at J, with 9 bases in the middle. The CDR3 region is CASSLSTPGNTEAFF. The DNA of the CDR3 is TGTGCCAGCAGTTTATCGACCCCAGGGAACACTGAAGCTTTCTTT.

This chain uses TRBV7-9 with TRBJ2-3; 7 bases are a match to TRBD2. The junction had 5 bases not matched to a gene; V was cut back by 1 base and J by 4 bases. This CDR3 region has 15 residues. Germline-derived CDR1 and CDR2 are SEHNR and FQNEAQ (reference sequence). CDR3 in amino acids: CASSLGQGGADTQYF. CDR3 DNA: TGTGCCAGCAGCTTAGGGCAGGGAGGGGCAGATACGCAGTATTTT.

This clone was recorded once. This chain links TRBV10-2 with TRBJ1-1; D might be TRBD1 (5 bases). CDR1 WSHSY and CDR2 SAAADI come from the germline V gene. This CDR3 comprises 15 residues. Trimming shortened V by 6 bases and J by 0 bases, and 14 bases separated the two germline ends. CDR3 loop: CASSPTTAMNTEAFF. CDR3 DNA: TGCGCCAGCAGCCCAACGACAGCTATGAACACTGAAGCTTTCTTT.

The rearrangement links TRBV5-6 to TRBJ1-1; D may be TRBD1 (6 bases). The germline V gene encodes CDR1 SGHDT and CDR2 YYEEEE. V lost 4 bases to trimming and J lost 5 bases, with 21 bases between them. The length of the CDR3 is 16 residues. CDR3 sequence: CASSLRGENRETEAFF. CDR3 DNA sequence: TGTGCCAGCAGCCTGCGCGGGGAAAACAGGGAGACTGAAGCTTTCTTT.

The chain is built from TRBV29-1 and TRBJ2-4, with 9 bases aligning to TRBD2. V trimming: 2 bases; J trimming: 6 bases; junction bases outside the gene matches: 11. This CDR3 has 16 amino acids. Germline V gene sequence: CDR1 SQVTM, CDR2 ANQGSEA. Here the CDR3 reads CSVEFLASGVGNIQYF. CDR3 nucleotides: TGCAGCGTTGAATTTTTGGCTAGCGGGGTTGGAAACATTCAGTACTTC.

In its sample, this clone was seen once. The V gene is TRBV5-1, the J gene TRBJ1-1; D possibly corresponds to TRBD1 (6 bases). V was clipped by 4 bases and J by 5 bases, with 18 bases between them. Germline V gives CDR1 SGHRS, CDR2 YFSETQ. This CDR3 has 15 amino acids. For the CDR3, the DNA is TGCGCCAGCAGCCTAGACGGACAGTCCTCGACTGAAGCTTTCTTT. Residues: CASSLDGQSSTEAFF. The complete variable domain, with remaining parts taken from reference TRBV5-1 and TRBJ1-1, reads KAGVTQTPRYLIKTRGQQVTLSCSPISGHRSVSWYQQTPGQGLQFLFEYFSETQRNKGNFPGRFSGRQFSNSRSEMNVSTLELGDSALYLCASSLDGQSSTEAFFGQGTRLTVV.

DNA for the CDR3: TGTGCCAGCAGCCGGGGACTAGCGGGTTCCTACAATGAGCAGTTCTTC. Its protein product is CASSRGLAGSYNEQFF. This chain links TRBV7-2 with TRBJ2-1, with 12 bases that match TRBD2. Germline values: CDR1 SGHTA, CDR2 FQGNSA. The V segment lost 5 bases and the J segment 1 base; nucleotides outside the gene matches: 3. This CDR3 is 16 amino acids long.

The V gene is TRBV21-1, the J gene TRBJ2-7. TRBV21-1 has pseudogene status. The CDR3 loop spans 16 amino acids. The CDR3 bases are TGTGCCAGCATCCCGTCGGGAAGGGGAAGGTCCTACGAGCAGTACTTC. This encodes CASIPSGRGRSYEQYF.

This rearrangement joins TRBV6-6 to TRBJ1-4; tentative D call: TRBD1 (5 bases). The CDR3 runs to 15 residues. The germline CDR1 and CDR2 sequences are MNHNY and SVGAGI (reference sequence). V was shortened by 4 bases and J by 7 bases, with 16 bases between the two germline ends. The CDR3 nucleotides read TGTGCCAGCAGTTGGCTGACAGAGGGAAGTGAAAAACTGTTTTTT. It specifies CASSWLTEGSEKLFF.

This clone was observed once. This chain links TRBV18 with TRBJ2-3; 8 nucleotides match TRBD1. This CDR3 is built from 15 residues. The V segment lost 3 bases and the J segment 2 bases; nucleotides outside the gene matches: 4. Looked up from germline, CDR1 is KGHSH and CDR2 is LQKENI. The CDR3 nucleotides read TGTGCCAGCTCACCGCCGACAGGGGTCACAGATACGCAGTATTTT. This codes for CASSPPTGVTDTQYF.

V gene TRBV20-1 combines with J gene TRBJ1-1; D uncertain. The CDR3 loop spans 11 amino acids. CDR1 DFQATT and CDR2 SNEGSKA come from the germline V gene (reference sequence). Trimming removed 4 bases at V and 2 bases at J, with 5 bases between. CDR3: CSANPNTEAFF. The CDR3 region has the DNA TGCAGTGCTAACCCCAACACTGAAGCTTTCTTT.

The chain links TRBV6-1 to TRBJ1-1, with unresolved D. Germline-derived CDR1 and CDR2 are MNHNS and SASEGT. This CDR3 has 13 residues. The germline V and J ends were trimmed by 6 bases and 0 bases, with 8 bases remaining between them. This chain's CDR3 is CASRGWVNTEAFF. CDR3 in DNA: TGTGCCAGCAGAGGATGGGTGAACACTGAAGCTTTCTTT.

This chain joins TRBV6-5 and TRBJ2-7; the match to TRBD1 covers 7 bases. Looked up from germline, CDR1 is MNHEY and CDR2 is SVGAGI. The CDR3 has 16 amino acids. The V gene end was trimmed by 0 bases and the J gene end by 1 base; junction bases not matched to a gene: 6. This chain's CDR3 is CASSYSSTGASYEQYF. In DNA form, the CDR3 reads TGTGCCAGCAGTTACTCGAGTACAGGGGCTTCCTACGAGCAGTACTTC.

V and J are TRBV11-2 and TRBJ1-4; no definite D call. CDR1 and CDR2 (germline): SGHAT, FQNNGV. Trimming shortened V by 0 bases and J by 7 bases, and 6 bases separated the two germline ends. This CDR3 contains 13 residues. The CDR3 reads CASSLDSGEKLFF. The CDR3 bases are TGTGCCAGCAGCTTAGATAGTGGTGAAAAACTGTTTTTT.

The V call is TRBV11-3, the J call TRBJ2-7; D call uncertain. CDR1 is SGHNT and CDR2 is YENEEA in the germline V gene. The CDR3 is 16 amino acids. V was pared by 1 base and J by 0 bases, with 13 bases between. CDR3 bases: TGTGCCAGCAGCTTAGCCCATAGTCTCAGCTCCTACGAGCAGTACTTC. Protein: CASSLAHSLSSYEQYF.

This clone was observed once. The J gene is TRBJ1-5, the V gene TRBV6-1; 7 nucleotides match TRBD1. Germline V gene sequence: CDR1 MNHNS, CDR2 SASEGT. CDR3 length: 14 amino acids. With 6 bases clipped from V and 6 bases from J, the junction kept 8 bases outside the gene matches. The CDR3 sequence is CASSQQGSSQPQHF. DNA of the CDR3: TGTGCCAGCAGCCAACAGGGGTCGAGTCAGCCCCAGCATTTT.

V usage is TRBV6-1 and J usage is TRBJ1-1; D unresolved. Deletions cut 7 bases from V and 11 bases from J, with 14 bases between. The CDR3 is made up of 11 amino acids. CDR1 MNHNS and CDR2 SASEGT come from the germline V gene. The DNA for the CDR3 is TGTGCCAGCACCGGACCAACGGCGGCTTTCTTT. Protein sequence: CASTGPTAAFF.